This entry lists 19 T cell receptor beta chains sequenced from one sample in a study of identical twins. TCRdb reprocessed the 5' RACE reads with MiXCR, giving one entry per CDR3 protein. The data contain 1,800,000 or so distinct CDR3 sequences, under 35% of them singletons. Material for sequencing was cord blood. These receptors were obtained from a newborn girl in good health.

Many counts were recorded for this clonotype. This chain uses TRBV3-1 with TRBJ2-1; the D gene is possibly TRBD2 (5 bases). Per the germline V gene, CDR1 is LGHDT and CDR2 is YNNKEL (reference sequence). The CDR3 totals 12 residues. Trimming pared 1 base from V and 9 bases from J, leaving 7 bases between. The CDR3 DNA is TGTGCCAGCAGCCAAGGCCGGGGTGAGCAGTTCTTC. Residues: CASSQGRGEQFF.

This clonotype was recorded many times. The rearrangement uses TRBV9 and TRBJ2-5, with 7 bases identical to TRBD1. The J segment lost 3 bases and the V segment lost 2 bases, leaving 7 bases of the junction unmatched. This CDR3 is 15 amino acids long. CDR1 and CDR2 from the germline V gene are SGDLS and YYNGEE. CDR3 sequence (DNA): TGTGCCAGCAGCGTTAGGGACAGTAGAAAAGAGACCCAGTACTTC. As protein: CASSVRDSRKETQYF.

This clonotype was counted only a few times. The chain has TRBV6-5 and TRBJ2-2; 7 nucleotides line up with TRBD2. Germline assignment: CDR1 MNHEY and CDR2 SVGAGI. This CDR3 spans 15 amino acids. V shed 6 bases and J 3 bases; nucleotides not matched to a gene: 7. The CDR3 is CASRNSGIDTGELFF. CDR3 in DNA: TGTGCCAGCAGGAACAGCGGGATTGACACCGGGGAGCTGTTTTTT.

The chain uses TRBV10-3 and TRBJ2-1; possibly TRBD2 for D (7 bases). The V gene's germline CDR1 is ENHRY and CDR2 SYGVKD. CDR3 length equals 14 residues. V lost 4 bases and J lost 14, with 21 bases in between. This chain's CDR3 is CAISVVLGGAPEFF. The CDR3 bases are TGTGCCATCAGTGTAGTGTTGGGGGGGGCCCCGGAGTTCTTC.

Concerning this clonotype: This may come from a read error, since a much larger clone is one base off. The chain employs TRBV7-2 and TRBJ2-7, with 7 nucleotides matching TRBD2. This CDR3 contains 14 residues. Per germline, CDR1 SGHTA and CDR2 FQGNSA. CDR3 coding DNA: TGTGCCGGCAGCTCTCGGACTAGGGCCTACGAGCAGTACTTC. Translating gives CAGSSRTRAYEQYF.

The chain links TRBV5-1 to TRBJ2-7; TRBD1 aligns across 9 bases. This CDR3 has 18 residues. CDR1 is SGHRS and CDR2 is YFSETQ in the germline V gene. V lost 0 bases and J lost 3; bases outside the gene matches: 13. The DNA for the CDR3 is TGCGCCAGCAGCTTGGGGACAGGGGTTCTGGGAATATTCTACGAGCAGTACTTC. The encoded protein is CASSLGTGVLGIFYEQYF. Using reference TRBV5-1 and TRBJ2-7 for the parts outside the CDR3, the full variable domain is KAGVTQTPRYLIKTRGQQVTLSCSPISGHRSVSWYQQTPGQGLQFLFEYFSETQRNKGNFPGRFSGRQFSNSRSEMNVSTLELGDSALYLCASSLGTGVLGIFYEQYFGPGTRLTVT.

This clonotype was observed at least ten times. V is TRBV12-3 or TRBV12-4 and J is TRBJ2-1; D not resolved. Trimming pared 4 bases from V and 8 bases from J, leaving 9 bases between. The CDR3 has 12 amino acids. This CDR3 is CASSSRIHEQFF. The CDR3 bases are TGTGCCAGCAGTTCTAGAATCCATGAGCAGTTCTTC.

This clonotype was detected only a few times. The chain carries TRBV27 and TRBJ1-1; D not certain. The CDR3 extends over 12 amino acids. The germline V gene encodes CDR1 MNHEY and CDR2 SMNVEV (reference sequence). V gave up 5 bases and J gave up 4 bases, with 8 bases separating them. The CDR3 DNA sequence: TGTGCCAGCAGTGCAGTGGGCACTGAAGCTTTCTTT. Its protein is CASSAVGTEAFF.

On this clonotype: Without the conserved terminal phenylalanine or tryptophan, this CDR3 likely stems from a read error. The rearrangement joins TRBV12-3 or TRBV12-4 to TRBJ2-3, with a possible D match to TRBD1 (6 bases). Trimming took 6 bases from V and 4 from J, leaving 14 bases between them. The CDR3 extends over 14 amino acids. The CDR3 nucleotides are TGTGCCAGCAGCCAAACAGGGACCGCAGATACGCAGTATTCC. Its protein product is CASSQTGTADTQYS.

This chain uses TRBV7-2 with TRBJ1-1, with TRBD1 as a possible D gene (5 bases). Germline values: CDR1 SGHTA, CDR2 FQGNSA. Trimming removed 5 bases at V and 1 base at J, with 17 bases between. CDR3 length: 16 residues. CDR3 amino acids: CASSPGFVGTNTEAFF. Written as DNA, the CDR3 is TGTGCCAGCAGCCCTGGGTTCGTAGGGACGAACACTGAAGCTTTCTTT.

Here the CDR3 DNA reads TGCAGCGTTGAAGGTTTCCGACTAGCGATTACGAAGCGATACGAGCAGTACTTC. It translates to CSVEGFRLAITKRYEQYF. The chain employs TRBV29-1 and TRBJ2-7, with 8 bases matching TRBD2. The CDR3 runs to 18 residues. Germline V gene sequence: CDR1 SQVTM, CDR2 ANQGSEA. The ends lost 1 base at V and 4 bases at J; junction bases unmatched: 18.

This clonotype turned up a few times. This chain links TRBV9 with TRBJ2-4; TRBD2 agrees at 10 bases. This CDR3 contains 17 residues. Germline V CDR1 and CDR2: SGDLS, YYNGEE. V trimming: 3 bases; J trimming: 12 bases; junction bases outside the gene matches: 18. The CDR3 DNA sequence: TGTGCCAGCAGCGAGCGTTCGTTAGCGGGAGGAAAGGGTGGTCAGTACTTC. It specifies CASSERSLAGGKGGQYF.

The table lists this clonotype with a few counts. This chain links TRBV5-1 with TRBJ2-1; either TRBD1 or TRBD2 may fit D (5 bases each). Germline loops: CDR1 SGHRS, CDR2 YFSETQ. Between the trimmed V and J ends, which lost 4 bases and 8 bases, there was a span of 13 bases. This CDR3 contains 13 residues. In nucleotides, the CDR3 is TGCGCCAGCAGCCGGGACGGCGGTTATGAGCAGTTCTTC. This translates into CASSRDGGYEQFF.

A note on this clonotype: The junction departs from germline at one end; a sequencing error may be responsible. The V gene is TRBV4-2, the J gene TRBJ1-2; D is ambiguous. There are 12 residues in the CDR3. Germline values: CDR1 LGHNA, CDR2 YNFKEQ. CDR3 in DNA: TGTGCCAGCATCCAAGTTGAGGGTGGCTACACCTTC. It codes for CASIQVEGGYTF.

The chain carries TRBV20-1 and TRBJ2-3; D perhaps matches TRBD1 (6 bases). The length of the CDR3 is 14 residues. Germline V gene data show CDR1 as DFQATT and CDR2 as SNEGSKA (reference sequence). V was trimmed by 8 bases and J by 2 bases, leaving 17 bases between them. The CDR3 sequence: CSLIRDTTTDTQYF. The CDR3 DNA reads TGCAGTCTAATCCGGGACACCACCACAGATACGCAGTATTTT.

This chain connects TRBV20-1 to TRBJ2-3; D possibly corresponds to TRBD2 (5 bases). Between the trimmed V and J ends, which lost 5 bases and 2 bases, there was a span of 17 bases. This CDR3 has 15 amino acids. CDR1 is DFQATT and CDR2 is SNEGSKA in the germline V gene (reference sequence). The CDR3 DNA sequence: TGCAGTGCTCAATCCCCAGCGGCGAACACAGATACGCAGTATTTT. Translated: CSAQSPAANTDTQYF.

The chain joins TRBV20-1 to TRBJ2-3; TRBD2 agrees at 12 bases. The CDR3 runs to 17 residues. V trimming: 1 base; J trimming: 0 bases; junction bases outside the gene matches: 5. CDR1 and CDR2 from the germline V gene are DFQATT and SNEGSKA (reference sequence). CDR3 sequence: CSARGLAGGFSTDTQYF. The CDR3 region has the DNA TGCAGTGCTAGAGGTCTAGCGGGAGGGTTTAGCACAGATACGCAGTATTTT.

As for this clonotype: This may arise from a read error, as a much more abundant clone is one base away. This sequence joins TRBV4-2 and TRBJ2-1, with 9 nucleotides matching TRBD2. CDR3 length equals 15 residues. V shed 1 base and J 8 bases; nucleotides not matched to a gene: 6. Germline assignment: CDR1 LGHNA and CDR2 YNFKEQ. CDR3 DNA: TGTGCCAGCAGCCAAGGACTAGCGGATGGGGATGAGCAGTTCTTC. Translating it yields CASSQGLADGDEQFF.

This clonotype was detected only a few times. Here the CDR3 DNA reads TGTGCCAGCCAATCGCGTGTTCGAGAGACCGGGGAGCTGTTTTTT. Translation gives CASQSRVRETGELFF. The V and J genes are TRBV14 and TRBJ2-2; D is ambiguous. CDR1 is SGHDN, CDR2 FVKESK, per germline. This CDR3 comprises 15 residues. Trimming removed 8 bases from V and 5 bases from J, with 18 bases in between.